This entry features one T cell receptor beta chain sequence. This specimen belongs to a study of PD-L1 blockade in urothelial cancer. Time point noted: pretreatment peripheral blood. Libraries were prepared by immunoSEQ multiplex PCR; TCRdb keeps only in-frame clonotypes and omits some of them. The sample shows around 100,000 clones, roughly 91% of them seen only once. The receptor was derived from a man aged 60 to 75 with urothelial cancer. Sequences were derived from PBMCs, sampled around atezolizumab (anti-PD-L1) treatment.

The CDR3 bases are TGTGCCAGCAGAACCCGGACTAGCGGGGGGGGTCGGGAGCAGTTCTTC. Its translation: CASRTRTSGGGREQFF. V and J are TRBV28 and TRBJ2-1, with 15 bases matching TRBD2. V lost 6 bases to trimming and J lost 10 bases; unmatched junction nucleotides: 10. Germline V gives CDR1 MDHEN, CDR2 SYDVKM. This CDR3 region has 16 residues.